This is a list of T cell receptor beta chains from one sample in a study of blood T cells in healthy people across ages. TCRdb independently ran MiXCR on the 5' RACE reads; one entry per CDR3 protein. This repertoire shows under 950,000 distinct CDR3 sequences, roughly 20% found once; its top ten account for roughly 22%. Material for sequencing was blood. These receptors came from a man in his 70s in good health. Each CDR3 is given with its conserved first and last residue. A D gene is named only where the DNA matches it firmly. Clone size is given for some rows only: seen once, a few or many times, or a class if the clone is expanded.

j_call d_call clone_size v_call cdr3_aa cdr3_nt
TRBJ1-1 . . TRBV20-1 CSATKTVNTEAFF TGCAGTGCTACCAAGACAGTGAACACTGAAGCTTTCTTT
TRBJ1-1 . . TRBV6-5 CASRTQRDGREAFF TGTGCCAGCAGGACCCAAAGGGACGGGAGGGAAGCTTTCTTT
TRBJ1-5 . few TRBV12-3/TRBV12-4 CASSPGQLTGQPQHF TGTGCCAGCAGTCCGGGACAACTAACGGGCCAGCCCCAGCATTTT
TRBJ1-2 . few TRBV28 CASSKNTPTYQLYGYTF TGTGCCAGCAGCAAAAACACGCCGACCTATCAATTATATGGCTACACCTTC
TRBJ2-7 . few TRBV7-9 CASSLITGNEQYF TGTGCCAGCAGCTTAATTACAGGGAACGAGCAGTACTTC
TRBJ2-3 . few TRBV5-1 CASSLGDTRGDTQYF TGCGCCAGCAGCTTGGGCGACACCCGGGGAGATACGCAGTATTTT
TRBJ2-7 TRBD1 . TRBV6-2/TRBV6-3 CASSYTVDRDYEQYF TGTGCCAGCAGTTACACGGTGGACAGGGACTACGAGCAGTACTTC
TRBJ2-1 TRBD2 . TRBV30 CAWSAGLAGCFDEQFF TGTGCCTGGAGCGCAGGACTAGCGGGATGCTTTGATGAGCAGTTCTTC
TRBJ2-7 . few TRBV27 CASSRLGTENYEQYF TGTGCCAGCAGCCGTTTAGGGACGGAAAACTACGAGCAGTACTTC
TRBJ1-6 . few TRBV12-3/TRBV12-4 CASSPGNSYNSPLHF TGTGCCAGCAGCCCTGGTAATTCCTATAATTCACCCCTCCACTTT
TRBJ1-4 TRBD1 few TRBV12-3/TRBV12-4 CATTGTGNEKLFF TGTGCCACCACCGGGACAGGGAATGAAAAACTGTTTTTT
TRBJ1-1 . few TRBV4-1 CASSQDFGAVNTEAFF TGCGCCAGCAGCCAAGATTTCGGGGCCGTGAACACTGAAGCTTTCTTT
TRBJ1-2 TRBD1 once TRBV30 CAWTGQGNGGYTF TGTGCCTGGACCGGACAGGGCAATGGAGGCTACACCTTC
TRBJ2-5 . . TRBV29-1 CSVEGRMTQYF TGCAGCGTTGAAGGGAGGATGACCCAGTACTTC
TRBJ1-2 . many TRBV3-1 CASSHLGKVRGSSGYTF TGTGCCAGCAGCCACCTAGGGAAAGTTAGGGGATCGTCTGGCTACACCTTC
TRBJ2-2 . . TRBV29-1 CSAGDTGELFF TGCAGCGCAGGGGACACCGGGGAGCTGTTTTTT
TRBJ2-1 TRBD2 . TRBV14 CASSPYLAGVSYNEQFF TGTGCCAGCAGCCCTTACCTTGCGGGGGTCTCCTACAATGAGCAGTTCTTC
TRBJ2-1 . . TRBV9 CASSTRGGRNEQFF TGTGCCAGCAGCACCAGGGGGGGCCGGAATGAGCAGTTCTTC
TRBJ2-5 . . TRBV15 CATSRDRWTDELQETQYF TGTGCCACCAGCAGAGATCGGTGGACAGATGAATTACAAGAGACCCAGTACTTC
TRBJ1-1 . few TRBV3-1 CASSPAHGRNTEAFF TGTGCCAGCAGCCCGGCGCACGGGCGTAACACTGAAGCTTTCTTT
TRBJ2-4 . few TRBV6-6 CASTERAKNIQYF TGTGCCAGCACGGAGAGGGCCAAAAACATTCAGTACTTC
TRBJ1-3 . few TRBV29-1 CSVHPRGNTIYF TGCAGCGTTCACCCCCGGGGAAACACCATATATTTT
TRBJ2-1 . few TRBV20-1 CSAPPDSNEQFF TGCAGTGCCCCCCCTGACAGCAATGAGCAGTTCTTC
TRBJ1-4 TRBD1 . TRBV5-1 CASSLDLGQGVQEKLFF TGCGCCAGCAGCTTGGACTTGGGACAGGGAGTTCAGGAAAAACTGTTTTTT
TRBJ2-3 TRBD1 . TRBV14 CASSFSGGAGTDTQYF TGTGCCAGCAGCTTCTCAGGGGGCGCGGGCACAGATACGCAGTATTTT
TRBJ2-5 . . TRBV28 CASSPSRPGQWTQETQYF TGTGCCAGCAGTCCGTCCCGACCGGGACAATGGACTCAAGAGACCCAGTACTTC
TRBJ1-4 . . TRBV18 CASSTRDGENEKLFF TGTGCCAGCTCAACCCGGGACGGGGAGAATGAAAAACTGTTTTTT
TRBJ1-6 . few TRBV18 CASSPPGLHSPLHF TGTGCCAGCTCACCACCAGGGCTACATTCACCCCTCCACTTT
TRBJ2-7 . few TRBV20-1 CSARVQGYEQYF TGCAGTGCTAGAGTGCAGGGCTACGAGCAGTACTTC